This T cell receptor (beta chain) emerged from a study of blood T cell repertoires in COVID-19. Study details: The cDNA or gDNA used as material had been derived from T cells, B-cell-depleted T cells, or PBMCs.

The CDR3 spans 13 residues. Germline assignment: CDR1 KGHDR and CDR2 SFDVKD. Trimming cost V 10 bases and J 7 bases; bases outside gene matches: 10. Per the original methods: Cell counts per sample came from amplifying reference gene primers. This table comes from immunoSEQ multiplex PCR, and its TCRdb copy is limited to in-frame clones, with some not included. Clone size and V and J calls were adopted from that table, with D and trimming inferred from the DNA. The data hold 110,000 to 150,000 clones, with about nine tenths observed a single time. The sequence was obtained from a man in his fifties or sixties with active or convalescent COVID-19. The sample was peripheral blood. This chain connects TRBV24-1 to TRBJ1-1; TRBD1 matches 8 bases. The CDR3 here is CATRSRGLGEAFF. The CDR3 DNA sequence: TGTGCCACAAGGAGCAGGGGGCTCGGTGAAGCTTTCTTT.